This T cell receptor (beta chain) was recorded in a study of regulatory dendritic cells for organ transplantation. Study-wide results and limits: Naive CD4+ and CD8+ repertoires were highly diverse; memory CD8+ was most oligoclonal. The authors noted considerable between-person heterogeneity in alloreactive memory CD8+ cells.

CDR3 size: 20 residues. The V end lost 4 bases, the J end lost 3 bases, and 31 bases lay between the germline ends. CDR1 is SGDLS, CDR2 YYNGEE, per germline. Relative to its sample, this clone is medium-sized (0.01 to 0.1%). Its specificity is unknown. Assay: immunoSEQ multiplex PCR; the TCRdb copy retains only in-frame clones and omits some. Among 5,000 to 6,500 clones listed, 60% to 65% were seen once. The sequenced sample consisted of memory CD8+ T cells from blood. Subset noted: CD45RO+ memory T cells. The TCR was taken from a human donor in good health. This sequence joins TRBV9 and TRBJ1-1; tentatively, D is TRBD1 (6 bases). The CDR3 DNA reads TGTGCCAGCAGCAATCCCAATGGTCACCCGGGACAAAAGGGGGACACTGAAGCTTTCTTT. Translating gives CASSNPNGHPGQKGDTEAFF.